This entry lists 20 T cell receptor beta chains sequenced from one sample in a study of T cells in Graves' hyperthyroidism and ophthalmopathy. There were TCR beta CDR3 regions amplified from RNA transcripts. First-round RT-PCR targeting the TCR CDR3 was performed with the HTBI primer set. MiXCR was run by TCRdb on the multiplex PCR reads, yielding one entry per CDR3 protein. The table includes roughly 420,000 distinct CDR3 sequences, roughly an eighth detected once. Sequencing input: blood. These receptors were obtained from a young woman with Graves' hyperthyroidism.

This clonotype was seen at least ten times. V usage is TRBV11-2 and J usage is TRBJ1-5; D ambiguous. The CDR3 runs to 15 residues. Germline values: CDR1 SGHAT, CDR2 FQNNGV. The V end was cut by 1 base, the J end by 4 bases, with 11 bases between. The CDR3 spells CASSLVAGPNQPQHF. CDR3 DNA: TGTGCCAGCAGCTTAGTAGCAGGTCCTAATCAGCCCCAGCATTTT.

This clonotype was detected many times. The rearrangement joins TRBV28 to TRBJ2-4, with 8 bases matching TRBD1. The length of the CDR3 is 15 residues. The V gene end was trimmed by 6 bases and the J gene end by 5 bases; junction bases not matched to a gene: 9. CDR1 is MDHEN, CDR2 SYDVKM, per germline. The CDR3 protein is CASSLVGQGQNIQYF. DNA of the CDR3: TGTGCCAGCAGCCTTGTCGGACAGGGCCAAAACATTCAGTACTTC.

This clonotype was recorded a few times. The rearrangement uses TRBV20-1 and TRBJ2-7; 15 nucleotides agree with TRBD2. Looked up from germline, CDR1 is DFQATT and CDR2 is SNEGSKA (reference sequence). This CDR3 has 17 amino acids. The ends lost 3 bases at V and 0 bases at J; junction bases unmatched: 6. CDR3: CSARGGLAGGSSYEQYF. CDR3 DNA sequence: TGCAGTGCTAGGGGTGGACTAGCGGGAGGGAGCTCCTACGAGCAGTACTTC.

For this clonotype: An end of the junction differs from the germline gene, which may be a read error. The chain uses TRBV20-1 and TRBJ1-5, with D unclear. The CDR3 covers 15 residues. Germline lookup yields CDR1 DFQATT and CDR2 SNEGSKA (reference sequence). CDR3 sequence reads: CSASAGWRGNQPQHF. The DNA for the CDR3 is TGTAGTGCTAGTGCGGGGTGGCGTGGCAATCAGCCCCAGCATTTT.

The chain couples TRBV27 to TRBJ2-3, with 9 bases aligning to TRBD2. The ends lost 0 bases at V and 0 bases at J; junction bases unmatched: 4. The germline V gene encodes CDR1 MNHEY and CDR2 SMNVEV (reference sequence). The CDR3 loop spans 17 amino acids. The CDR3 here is CASSLSGLAGSTDTQYF. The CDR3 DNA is TGTGCCAGCAGTTTATCGGGGCTAGCGGGGAGCACAGATACGCAGTATTTT.

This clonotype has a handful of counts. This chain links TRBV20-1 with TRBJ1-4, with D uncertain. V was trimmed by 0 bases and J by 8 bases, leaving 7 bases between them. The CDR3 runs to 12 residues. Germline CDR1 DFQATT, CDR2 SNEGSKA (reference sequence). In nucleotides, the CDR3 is TGCAGTGCTAGAGACGTCCGGGAAAAACTGTTTTTT. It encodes CSARDVREKLFF.

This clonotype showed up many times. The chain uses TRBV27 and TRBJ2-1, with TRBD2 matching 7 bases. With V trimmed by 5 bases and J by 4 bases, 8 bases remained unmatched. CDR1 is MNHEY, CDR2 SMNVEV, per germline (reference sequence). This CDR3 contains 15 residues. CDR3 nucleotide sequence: TGTGCCAGCAGTGTCGGTTGGGGGGGGTACAATGAGCAGTTCTTC. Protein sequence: CASSVGWGGYNEQFF.

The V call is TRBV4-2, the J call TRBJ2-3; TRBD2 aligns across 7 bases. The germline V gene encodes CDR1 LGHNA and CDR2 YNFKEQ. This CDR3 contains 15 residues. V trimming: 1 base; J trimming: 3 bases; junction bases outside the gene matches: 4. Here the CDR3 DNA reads TGTGCCAGCAGCCAAGGTGGCGGGAGTACAGATACGCAGTATTTT. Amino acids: CASSQGGGSTDTQYF.

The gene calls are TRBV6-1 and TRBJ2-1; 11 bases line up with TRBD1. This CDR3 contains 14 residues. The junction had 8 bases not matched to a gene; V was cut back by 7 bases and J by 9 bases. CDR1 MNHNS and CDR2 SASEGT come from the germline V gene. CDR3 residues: CASIWGQGVREQFF. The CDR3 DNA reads TGTGCCAGCATATGGGGACAGGGGGTCCGTGAGCAGTTCTTC.

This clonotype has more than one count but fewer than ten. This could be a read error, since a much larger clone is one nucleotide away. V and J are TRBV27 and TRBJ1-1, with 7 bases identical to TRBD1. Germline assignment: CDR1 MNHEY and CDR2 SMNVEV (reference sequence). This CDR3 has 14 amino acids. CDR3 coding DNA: TGTGCCGGCAGTTTATTCCCTCCGGGACAGGAAGCTTTCTTT. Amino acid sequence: CAGSLFPPGQEAFF.

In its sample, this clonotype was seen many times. The CDR3 loop is CASSYEGGRQYEQYF. CDR3 nucleotides: TGTGCCAGCAGTTACGAGGGCGGGAGGCAATACGAGCAGTACTTC. This chain joins TRBV6-2 or TRBV6-3 and TRBJ2-7; 8 bases agree with TRBD2. There are 15 residues in the CDR3. Germline CDR1 MNHEY, CDR2 SVGEGT. Unmatched junction bases numbered 7, after V lost 2 bases and J lost 4 bases.

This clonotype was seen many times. The CDR3 here is CASSSTRDTQYF. CDR3 in DNA: TGTGCCAGCAGTTCCACCCGGGATACGCAGTATTTT. V and J are TRBV28 and TRBJ2-3; D not certain. V shed 4 bases and J shed 6 bases, with 8 bases lying between them. This CDR3 region has 12 residues. Germline V gene data show CDR1 as MDHEN and CDR2 as SYDVKM. Full variable domain (missing parts from reference TRBV28 and TRBJ2-3): DVKVTQSSRYLVKRTGEKVFLECVQDMDHENMFWYRQDPGLGLRLIYFSYDVKMKEKGDIPEGYSVSREKKERFSLILESASTNQTSMYLCASSSTRDTQYFGPGTRLTVL.

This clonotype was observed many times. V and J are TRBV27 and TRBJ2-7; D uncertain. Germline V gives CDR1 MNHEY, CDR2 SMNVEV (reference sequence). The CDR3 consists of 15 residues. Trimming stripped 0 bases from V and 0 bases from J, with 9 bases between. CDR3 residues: CASSLSNPHSYEQYF. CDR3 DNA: TGTGCCAGCAGTTTATCGAATCCCCACTCCTACGAGCAGTACTTC.

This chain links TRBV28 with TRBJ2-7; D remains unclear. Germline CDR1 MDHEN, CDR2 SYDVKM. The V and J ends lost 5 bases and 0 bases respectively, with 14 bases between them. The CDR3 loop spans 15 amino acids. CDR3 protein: CASSDSVQLSYEQYF. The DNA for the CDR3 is TGTGCCAGCAGTGATTCGGTTCAACTCTCCTACGAGCAGTACTTC.

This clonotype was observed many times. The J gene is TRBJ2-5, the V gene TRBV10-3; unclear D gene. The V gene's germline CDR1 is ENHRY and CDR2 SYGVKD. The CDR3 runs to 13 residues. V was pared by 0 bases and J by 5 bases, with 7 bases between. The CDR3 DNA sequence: TGTGCCATCAGTGAGTCCCCTATGGAGACCCAGTACTTC. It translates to CAISESPMETQYF.

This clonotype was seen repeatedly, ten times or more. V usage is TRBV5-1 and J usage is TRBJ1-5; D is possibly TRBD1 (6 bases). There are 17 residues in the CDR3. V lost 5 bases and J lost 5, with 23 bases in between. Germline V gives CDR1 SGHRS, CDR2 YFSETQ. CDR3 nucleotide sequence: TGCGCCAGCAGGAGCCATCCGGGCAGGGGTGGGGATCAGCCCCAGCATTTT. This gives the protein CASRSHPGRGGDQPQHF.

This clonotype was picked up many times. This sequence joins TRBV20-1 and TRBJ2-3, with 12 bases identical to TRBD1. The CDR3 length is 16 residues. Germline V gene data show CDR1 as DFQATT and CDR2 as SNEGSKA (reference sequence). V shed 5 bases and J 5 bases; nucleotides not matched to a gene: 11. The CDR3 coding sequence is TGCAGTGCTTCGGAGCGGGACAGGGGGCAGGGAGATACGCAGTATTTT. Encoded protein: CSASERDRGQGDTQYF.

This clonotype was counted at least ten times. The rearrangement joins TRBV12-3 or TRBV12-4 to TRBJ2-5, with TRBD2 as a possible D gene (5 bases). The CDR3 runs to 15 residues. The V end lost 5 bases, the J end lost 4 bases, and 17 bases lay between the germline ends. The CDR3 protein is CASSPILGGGETQYF. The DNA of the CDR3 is TGTGCCAGCAGTCCGATACTGGGCGGAGGAGAGACCCAGTACTTC.

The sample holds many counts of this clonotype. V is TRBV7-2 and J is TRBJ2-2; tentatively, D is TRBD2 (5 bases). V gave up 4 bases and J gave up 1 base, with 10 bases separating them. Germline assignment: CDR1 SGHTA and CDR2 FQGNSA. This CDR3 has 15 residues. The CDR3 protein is CASSWTQMNTGELFF. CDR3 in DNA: TGTGCCAGCAGCTGGACTCAAATGAACACCGGGGAGCTGTTTTTT. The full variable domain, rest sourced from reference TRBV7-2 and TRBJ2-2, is GAGVSQSPSNKVTEKGKDVELRCDPISGHTALYWYRQSLGQGLEFLIYFQGNSAPDKSGLPSDRFSAERTGGSVSTLTIQRTQQEDSAVYLCASSWTQMNTGELFFGEGSRLTVL.

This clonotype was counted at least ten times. The CDR3 spells CASSLTSGKDTQYF. The CDR3 region has the DNA TGTGCCAGCAGCTTAACTAGCGGGAAAGATACGCAGTATTTT. This chain uses TRBV7-9 with TRBJ2-3, with 10 bases identical to TRBD2. In germline, CDR1 is SEHNR, CDR2 FQNEAQ (reference sequence). Germline trimming cut 2 bases from V and 5 bases from J; bases unmatched to any gene: 1. The length of the CDR3 is 14 residues. Full variable domain (rest looked up from reference TRBV7-9 and TRBJ2-3): DTGVSQNPRHKITKRGQNVTFRCDPISEHNRLYWYRQTLGQGPEFLTYFQNEAQLEKSRLLSDRFSAERPKGSFSTLEIQRTEQGDSAMYLCASSLTSGKDTQYFGPGTRLTVL.